These 28 T cell receptor beta chains were sequenced from one sample in a study of PD-1 blockade in classical Hodgkin lymphoma. Relapses following autologous stem cell transplantation were seen in all patients, with brentuximab vedotin exposure varying. TCRdb's copy holds only in-frame clones and misses some; the assay was immunoSEQ multiplex PCR. The sample consists of roughly 14,000 clones, about 86% of them appearing once. This material consisted of peripheral blood mononuclear cells (PBMCs), taken at baseline. All receptors derive from a human donor with classical Hodgkin lymphoma.

The J gene is TRBJ1-1, the V gene TRBV28, with D possibly matching TRBD1 (6 bases). Trimming took 6 bases from V and 2 from J, leaving 19 bases between them. From germline, CDR1 is MDHEN and CDR2 SYDVKM. This CDR3 has 16 amino acids. For the CDR3, the DNA is TGTGCCAGCAGCCTAGGGGAGGGGGGCCTTAACACTGAAGCTTTCTTT. Protein sequence: CASSLGEGGLNTEAFF.

The rearrangement joins TRBV6-5 to TRBJ2-4; D is possibly TRBD2 (6 bases). CDR3 length: 14 residues. Trimming shortened V by 3 bases and J by 5 bases, and 11 bases separated the two germline ends. The germline V gene has CDR1 MNHEY and CDR2 SVGAGI. The CDR3 DNA follows: TGTGCCAGCAGTTATTCGGGGGAGGAAAACATTCAGTACTTC. Translating it yields CASSYSGEENIQYF.

The V gene is TRBV29-1, the J gene TRBJ2-5; D possibly corresponds to TRBD1 (6 bases). Looked up from germline, CDR1 is SQVTM and CDR2 is ANQGSEA. The V end lost 4 bases, the J end lost 2 bases, and 11 bases lay between the germline ends. The CDR3 sequence is 13 residues long. The CDR3 loop reads CSVGRTVQETQYF. For the CDR3, the DNA is TGCAGCGTTGGTCGGACAGTTCAAGAGACCCAGTACTTC.

This chain links TRBV4-3 with TRBJ2-2; D is perhaps TRBD1 or TRBD2 (6 bases each). Trimming stripped 3 bases from V and 10 bases from J, with 18 bases between. The CDR3 loop spans 15 amino acids. CDR1 LGHNA and CDR2 YSLEER come from the germline V gene. The CDR3 sequence is CASSQASSGAAELFF. The DNA of the CDR3 is TGCGCCAGCAGCCAGGCGAGCTCGGGGGCTGCGGAGCTGTTTTTT.

The chain couples TRBV30 to TRBJ1-2; D remains unclear. Germline V gene sequence: CDR1 GTSNPN, CDR2 SVGIG (reference sequence). V was cut by 5 bases and J by 5 bases, with 15 bases left in between. CDR3 size: 13 residues. In nucleotides, the CDR3 is TGTGCCTGGCAATCCGGTACGGGGTATGGCTACACCTTC. This translates into CAWQSGTGYGYTF.

This chain connects TRBV10-3 to TRBJ2-1; TRBD2 agrees at 11 bases. Per the germline V gene, CDR1 is ENHRY and CDR2 is SYGVKD. J gave up 8 bases and V 1 base, and 10 bases lay outside the gene matches. The CDR3 runs 17 residues. The CDR3 region is CAISEFSGRAGGDEQFF. The CDR3 bases are TGTGCCATCAGTGAGTTTAGCGGGAGGGCCGGGGGCGATGAGCAGTTCTTC.

The chain joins TRBV27 to TRBJ2-3; 11 bases line up with TRBD2. CDR3 length: 22 residues. V lost 0 bases to trimming and J lost 2 bases; unmatched junction nucleotides: 19. Germline CDR1 and CDR2: MNHEY and SMNVEV (reference sequence). The DNA of the CDR3 is TGTGCCAGCAGTTTATCGGAAAATTGGGCTAGTCTAGCGGGGGGCCCCACAGATACGCAGTATTTT. It is translated as CASSLSENWASLAGGPTDTQYF.

J is TRBJ1-1 and V is TRBV5-1; possibly TRBD1 for D (5 bases). The V gene lost 3 bases and the J gene lost 1 base, with 10 bases spanning the gap. The CDR3 has 14 residues. Germline values: CDR1 SGHRS, CDR2 YFSETQ. This CDR3 reads CASSSTGPNTEAFF. Here the CDR3 DNA reads TGCGCCAGCAGCTCCACAGGACCGAACACTGAAGCTTTCTTT.

CDR3 DNA sequence: TGTGCCAGCAGCCAGGCCCGGACAGGGAACACTGAAGCTTTCTTT. Translated: CASSQARTGNTEAFF. The chain couples TRBV11-3 to TRBJ1-1, with 7 positions matching TRBD1. There are 15 residues in the CDR3. Germline V gene sequence: CDR1 SGHNT, CDR2 YENEEA. V was clipped by 5 bases and J by 1 base; unmatched bases: 7.

The chain links TRBV5-4 to TRBJ1-1; D perhaps matches TRBD1 (5 bases). Trimming took 4 bases from V and 4 from J, leaving 17 bases between them. Looked up from germline, CDR1 is SGHNT and CDR2 is YYREEE (reference sequence). This CDR3 is 15 amino acids long. The CDR3 here is CASSDPGEGSTEAFF. In DNA, the CDR3 is TGTGCCAGCAGCGACCCGGGGGAGGGGAGCACTGAAGCTTTCTTT.

The chain employs TRBV5-4 and TRBJ2-6; 11 nucleotides match TRBD2. The trim removed 3 bases at V and 2 bases at J, leaving 7 bases unmatched. Germline V gene sequence: CDR1 SGHNT, CDR2 YYREEE (reference sequence). The CDR3 spans 18 residues. The CDR3 DNA is TGTGCCAGCAGCTGGAGGCTAGCGGGAGGCGCTGGGGCCAACGTCCTGACTTTC. This sequence encodes CASSWRLAGGAGANVLTF.

In this sample, this clone turned up a few times. V usage is TRBV2 and J usage is TRBJ2-2; 9 bases are a match to TRBD2. The CDR3 runs 16 residues. The V gene end was trimmed by 7 bases and the J gene end by 4 bases; junction bases not matched to a gene: 10. Looked up from germline, CDR1 is SNHLY and CDR2 is FYNNEI. CDR3 region: CASIDQAGGLTGELFF. The DNA for the CDR3 is TGTGCCAGCATAGATCAGGCGGGGGGGCTCACCGGGGAGCTGTTTTTT. Complete variable domain (other parts from reference TRBV2 and TRBJ2-2): EPEVTQTPSHQVTQMGQEVILRCVPISNHLYFYWYRQILGQKVEFLVSFYNNEISEKSEIFDDQFSVERPDGSNFTLKIRSTKLEDSAMYFCASIDQAGGLTGELFFGEGSRLTVL.

The chain joins TRBV25-1 to TRBJ1-6; 10 bases are a match to TRBD1. Germline V CDR1 and CDR2: MGHDK, SYGVNS. This CDR3 spans 16 amino acids. The trim removed 4 bases at V and 5 bases at J, leaving 5 bases unmatched. Here the CDR3 DNA reads TGTGCCAGCAGTGTGGGACAGGGGCTCCATAATTCACCCCTCCACTTT. This encodes CASSVGQGLHNSPLHF.

V is TRBV7-9 and J is TRBJ2-3; 10 bases are shared with TRBD2. V gave up 4 bases and J gave up 1 base; unmatched junction bases: 11. This CDR3 spans 18 amino acids. The germline CDR1 and CDR2 sequences are SEHNR and FQNEAQ (reference sequence). CDR3 in amino acids: CASSSRLAGGGGTDTQYF. The CDR3 bases are TGTGCCAGCAGCTCCCGCTTAGCGGGAGGTGGGGGCACAGATACGCAGTATTTT.

The chain is built from TRBV2 and TRBJ2-2; D is possibly TRBD2 (6 bases). CDR3 length equals 14 residues. The V gene's germline CDR1 is SNHLY and CDR2 FYNNEI. Trimming took 6 bases from V and 0 from J, leaving 8 bases between them. CDR3 region: CASRRLANTGELFF. Written as DNA, the CDR3 is TGTGCCAGCAGGCGACTAGCGAACACCGGGGAGCTGTTTTTT.

The J gene is TRBJ2-3, the V gene TRBV5-1; D call uncertain. The CDR3 length is 12 residues. Germline loops: CDR1 SGHRS, CDR2 YFSETQ. Deletions cut 0 bases from V and 2 bases from J, with 1 base between. In DNA, the CDR3 is TGCGCCAGCAGCTTGGCCACAGATACGCAGTATTTT. Translation: CASSLATDTQYF.

The rearrangement joins TRBV19 to TRBJ1-2; D is uncertain. V lost 11 bases and J lost 3, with 25 bases in between. The CDR3 consists of 16 residues. CDR1 and CDR2 (germline): LNHDA, SQIVND (reference sequence). CDR3 sequence: CAARGRVYWGDYGYTF. Here the CDR3 DNA reads TGTGCCGCAAGAGGACGAGTATACTGGGGTGACTATGGCTACACCTTC.

This clone was seen once. V and J are TRBV27 and TRBJ2-1; D not certain. Germline CDR1 reads MNHEY; CDR2 reads SMNVEV (reference sequence). This CDR3 spans 15 amino acids. V was trimmed by 3 bases and J by 4 bases, leaving 13 bases between them. In nucleotides, the CDR3 is TGTGCCAGCAGTTTCGTGCCCTACCCTTACAATGAGCAGTTCTTC. The encoded protein is CASSFVPYPYNEQFF.

This chain uses TRBV6-6 with TRBJ1-1, with D possibly being TRBD1 (6 bases). V gave up 7 bases and J gave up 4 bases, with 22 bases separating them. The V gene's germline CDR1 is MNHNY and CDR2 SVGAGI (reference sequence). This CDR3 spans 16 amino acids. The chain's CDR3 is CASIAVEQGRVTEAFF. The CDR3 nucleotides read TGTGCCAGCATCGCCGTTGAACAGGGTCGGGTCACTGAAGCTTTCTTT.

J is TRBJ2-7 and V is TRBV12-5; TRBD2 matches 9 bases. V shed 1 base, J shed 5 bases, and the junction held 12 bases outside the gene matches. The CDR3 has 17 residues. Germline values: CDR1 LGHNT, CDR2 FRNRAP. The CDR3 bases are TGTGCTAGTGGTTTGGCCCCCATAGCGGGAGTACGCCACGAGCAGTACTTC. The encoded protein is CASGLAPIAGVRHEQYF.

The gene calls are TRBV7-9 and TRBJ1-1; D not certain. The V end lost 3 bases, the J end lost 3 bases, and 11 bases lay between the germline ends. CDR3 length: 14 amino acids. Germline CDR1 SEHNR, CDR2 FQNEAQ (reference sequence). CDR3 amino acids: CASSFDPWDTEAFF. CDR3 bases: TGTGCCAGCAGCTTTGACCCGTGGGACACTGAAGCTTTCTTT.

This chain uses TRBV5-8 with TRBJ1-2; the D gene is possibly TRBD1 (6 bases). The CDR3 runs 15 residues. V shed 4 bases and J shed 3 bases, with 16 bases lying between them. Germline values: CDR1 SGHTS, CDR2 YDEGEE. CDR3: CASSIEVEGDYGYTF. DNA for the CDR3: TGTGCCAGCAGCATTGAGGTGGAGGGGGACTATGGCTACACCTTC.

This clone was counted between two and nine times. V and J are TRBV9 and TRBJ1-5; 8 bases are a match to TRBD1. The germline V gene has CDR1 SGDLS and CDR2 YYNGEE. V dropped 5 bases and J dropped 4; count of bases not matched to a gene: 8. This CDR3 region has 15 residues. The CDR3, as DNA: TGTGCCAGCAGAGACAGGACAGGGAGAAATCAGCCCCAGCATTTT. Translating gives CASRDRTGRNQPQHF.

The chain has TRBV18 and TRBJ2-2, with D possibly TRBD1 on 5 matching bases. CDR1 is KGHSH, CDR2 LQKENI, per germline. V dropped 1 base and J dropped 6 bases, with 6 bases sitting between them. This CDR3 comprises 13 residues. The CDR3 sequence: CASSPLQAGELFF. The DNA for the CDR3 is TGTGCCAGCTCACCACTACAGGCCGGGGAGCTGTTTTTT.

This rearrangement joins TRBV7-7 to TRBJ2-5; 13 bases match TRBD2. The germline V gene encodes CDR1 SSHAT and CDR2 FNYEAQ (reference sequence). This CDR3 comprises 15 residues. Trimming took 4 bases from V and 5 from J; bases not matched to a gene: 4. The CDR3 DNA is TGTGCCAGCAGCTCTACTAGCGGGGGGGCCGAGACCCAGTACTTC. Translated: CASSSTSGGAETQYF.

This clone has a single count. V usage is TRBV7-9 and J usage is TRBJ2-5; 7 bases are a match to TRBD1. There are 17 residues in the CDR3. Germline lookup yields CDR1 SEHNR and CDR2 FQNEAQ (reference sequence). V lost 2 bases to trimming and J lost 1 base; unmatched junction nucleotides: 10. In nucleotides, the CDR3 is TGTGCCAGCAGCTTATCCGACAGGGCGGCCTCCCAAGAGACCCAGTACTTC. This translates into CASSLSDRAASQETQYF.

The chain links TRBV7-6 to TRBJ2-7, with D possibly being TRBD1 or TRBD2 (5 bases each). The CDR3 is 13 amino acids. The germline V gene encodes CDR1 SGHVS and CDR2 FNYEAQ. Trimming cost V 5 bases and J 7 bases, with 15 bases left between them. CDR3 in amino acids: CASSLNRDQEQYF. The CDR3 coding sequence is TGTGCCAGCAGCCTAAACCGGGACCAGGAGCAGTACTTC.

The CDR3 coding sequence is TGTGCCAGCAGTGAACCTACAGGGAGACCCTACGAGCAGTACTTC. Protein product: CASSEPTGRPYEQYF. The rearrangement uses TRBV6-1 and TRBJ2-7, with a possible D match to TRBD1 (6 bases). The CDR3 is 15 amino acids. Trimming removed 2 bases from V and 2 bases from J, with 13 bases in between. Germline V gives CDR1 MNHNS, CDR2 SASEGT.